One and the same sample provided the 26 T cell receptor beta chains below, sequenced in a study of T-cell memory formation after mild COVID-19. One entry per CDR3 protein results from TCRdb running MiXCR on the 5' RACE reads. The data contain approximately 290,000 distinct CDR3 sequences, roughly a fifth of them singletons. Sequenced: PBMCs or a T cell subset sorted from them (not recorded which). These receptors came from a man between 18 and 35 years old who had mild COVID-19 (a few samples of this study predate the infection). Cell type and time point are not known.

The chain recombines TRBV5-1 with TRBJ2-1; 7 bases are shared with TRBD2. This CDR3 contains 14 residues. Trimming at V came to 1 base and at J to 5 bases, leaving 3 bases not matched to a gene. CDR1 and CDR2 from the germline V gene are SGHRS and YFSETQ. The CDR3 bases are TGCGCCAGCAGCTTGAGCGGGGACCACAATGAGCAGTTCTTC. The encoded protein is CASSLSGDHNEQFF.

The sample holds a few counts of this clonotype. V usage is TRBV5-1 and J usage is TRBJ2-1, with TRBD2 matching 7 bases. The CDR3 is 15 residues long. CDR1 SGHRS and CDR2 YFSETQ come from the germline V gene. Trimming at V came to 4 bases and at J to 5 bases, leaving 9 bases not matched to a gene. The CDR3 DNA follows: TGCGCCAGCAGCGGACTAGGCACCACCCACAATGAGCAGTTCTTC. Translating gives CASSGLGTTHNEQFF.

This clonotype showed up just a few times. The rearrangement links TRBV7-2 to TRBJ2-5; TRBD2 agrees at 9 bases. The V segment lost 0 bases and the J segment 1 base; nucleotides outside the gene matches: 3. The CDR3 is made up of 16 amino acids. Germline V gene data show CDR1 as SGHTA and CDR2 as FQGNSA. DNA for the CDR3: TGTGCCAGCAGCTTAGCAGTAGCGGGGGCCCAAGAGACCCAGTACTTC. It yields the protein CASSLAVAGAQETQYF.

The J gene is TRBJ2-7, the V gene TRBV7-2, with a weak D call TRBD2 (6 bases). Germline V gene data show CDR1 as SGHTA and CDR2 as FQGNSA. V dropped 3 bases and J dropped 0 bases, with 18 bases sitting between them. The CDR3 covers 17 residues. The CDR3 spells CASSFRAWAGSSYEQYF. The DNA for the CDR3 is TGTGCCAGCAGCTTTAGGGCGTGGGCGGGGAGCTCCTACGAGCAGTACTTC.

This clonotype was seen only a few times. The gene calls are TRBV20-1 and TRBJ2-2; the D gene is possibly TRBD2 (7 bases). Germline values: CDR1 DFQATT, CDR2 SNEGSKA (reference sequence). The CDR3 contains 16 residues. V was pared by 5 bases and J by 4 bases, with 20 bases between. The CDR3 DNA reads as TGCAGTGCTCCGCCCTCGGGGGGCCGTGGCACCGGGGAGCTGTTTTTT. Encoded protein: CSAPPSGGRGTGELFF.

CDR3 in DNA: TGTGCCAGTAGTTGGACAGGGGGGAATGAAAAACTGTTTTTT. It specifies CASSWTGGNEKLFF. The chain is built from TRBV19 and TRBJ1-4; 10 bases map to TRBD1. The CDR3 contains 14 residues. Germline V gene data show CDR1 as LNHDA and CDR2 as SQIVND (reference sequence). The V and J ends lost 5 bases and 5 bases, in that order; junction bases with no gene match: 2.

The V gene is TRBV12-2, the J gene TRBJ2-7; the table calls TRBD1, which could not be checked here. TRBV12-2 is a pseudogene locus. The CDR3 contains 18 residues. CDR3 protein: CASLRASPYGPRSYEQYV. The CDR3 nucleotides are TGTGCAAGTCTCCGAGCCAGCCCCTACGGGCCTAGGTCCTACGAGCAGTACGTC.

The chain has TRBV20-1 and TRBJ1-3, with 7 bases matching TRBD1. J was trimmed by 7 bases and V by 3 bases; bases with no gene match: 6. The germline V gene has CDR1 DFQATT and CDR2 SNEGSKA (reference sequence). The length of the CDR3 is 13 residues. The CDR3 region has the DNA TGCAGTGCTAGCTCAGGGGGAGTCAACACCATATATTTT. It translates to CSASSGGVNTIYF.

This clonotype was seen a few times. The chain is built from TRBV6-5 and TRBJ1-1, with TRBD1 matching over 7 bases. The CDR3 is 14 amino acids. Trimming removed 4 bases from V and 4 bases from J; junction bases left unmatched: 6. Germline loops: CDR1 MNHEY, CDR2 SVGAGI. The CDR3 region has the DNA TGTGCCAGCAGTTTCACAGGGGTTAGCACTGAAGCTTTCTTT. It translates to CASSFTGVSTEAFF.

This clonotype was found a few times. CDR3 in amino acids: CASSQDVQGLRGYTF. DNA of the CDR3: TGCGCCAGCAGCCAAGATGTACAGGGGCTGAGGGGCTACACCTTC. This chain links TRBV4-3 with TRBJ1-2; 7 nucleotides match TRBD1. The germline V gene has CDR1 LGHNA and CDR2 YSLEER. This CDR3 is built from 15 residues. Losses at the gene ends were 0 bases for V and 8 bases for J; bases not matched to a gene: 9.

CDR3 nucleotides: TGCGCCAGCAGCCTCCGGGGCGGGGGTGATCGGTGGGATACGCAGTATTTT. This gives the protein CASSLRGGGDRWDTQYF. The J gene is TRBJ2-3, the V gene TRBV4-1; 7 positions match TRBD2. The V and J ends lost 4 bases and 6 bases, in that order; junction bases with no gene match: 16. CDR3 length: 17 amino acids. The germline V gene has CDR1 MGHRA and CDR2 YSYEKL.

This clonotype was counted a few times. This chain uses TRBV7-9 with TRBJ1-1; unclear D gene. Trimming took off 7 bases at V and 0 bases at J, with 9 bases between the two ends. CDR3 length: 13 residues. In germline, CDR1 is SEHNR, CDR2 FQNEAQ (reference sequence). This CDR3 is CASNSGVNTEAFF. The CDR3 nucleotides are TGTGCCAGCAACTCAGGAGTGAACACTGAAGCTTTCTTT.

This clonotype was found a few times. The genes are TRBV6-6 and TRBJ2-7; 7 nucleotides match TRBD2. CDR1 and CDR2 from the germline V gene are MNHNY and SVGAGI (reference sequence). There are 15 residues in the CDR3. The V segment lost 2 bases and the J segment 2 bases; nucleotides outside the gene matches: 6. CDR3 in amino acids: CASSYGPGLPYEQYF. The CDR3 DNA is TGTGCCAGCAGTTACGGGCCGGGACTACCCTACGAGCAGTACTTC.

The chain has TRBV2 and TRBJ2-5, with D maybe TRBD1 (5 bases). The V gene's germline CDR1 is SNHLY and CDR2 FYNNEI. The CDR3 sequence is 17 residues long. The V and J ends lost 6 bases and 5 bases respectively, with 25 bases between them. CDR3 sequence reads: CASRGPSSRLGYETQYF. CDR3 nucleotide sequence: TGTGCCAGCAGGGGGCCAAGCAGTCGCCTGGGGTATGAGACCCAGTACTTC.

CDR3 residues: CASSLRLLVNTEAFF. The DNA of the CDR3 is TGTGCCAGCAGCTTAAGGCTGTTGGTGAACACTGAAGCTTTCTTT. This chain uses TRBV5-5 with TRBJ1-1; no firm D call. V lost 2 bases and J lost 0, with 11 bases in between. The CDR3 length is 15 residues. Germline CDR1 reads SGHKS; CDR2 reads YYEKEE (reference sequence).

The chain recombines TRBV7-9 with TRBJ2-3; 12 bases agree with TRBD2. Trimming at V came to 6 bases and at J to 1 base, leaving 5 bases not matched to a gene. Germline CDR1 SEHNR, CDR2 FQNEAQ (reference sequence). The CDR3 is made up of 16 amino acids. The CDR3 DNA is TGTGCCAGCAGGCCCGGACTAGCGGGGCGCACAGATACGCAGTATTTT. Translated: CASRPGLAGRTDTQYF.

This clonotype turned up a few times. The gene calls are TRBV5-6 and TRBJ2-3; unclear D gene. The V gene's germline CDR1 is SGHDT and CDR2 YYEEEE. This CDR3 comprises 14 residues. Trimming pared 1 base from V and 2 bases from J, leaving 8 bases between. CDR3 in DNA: TGTGCCAGCAGCTTGCCGAGACCCACAGATACGCAGTATTTT. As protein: CASSLPRPTDTQYF.

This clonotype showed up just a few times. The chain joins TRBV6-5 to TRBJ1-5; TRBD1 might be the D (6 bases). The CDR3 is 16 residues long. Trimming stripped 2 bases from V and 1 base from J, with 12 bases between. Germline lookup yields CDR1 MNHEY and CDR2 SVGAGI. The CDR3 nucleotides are TGTGCCAGCAGTTACGCAGGGGCGGGAAGCAATCAGCCCCAGCATTTT. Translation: CASSYAGAGSNQPQHF.

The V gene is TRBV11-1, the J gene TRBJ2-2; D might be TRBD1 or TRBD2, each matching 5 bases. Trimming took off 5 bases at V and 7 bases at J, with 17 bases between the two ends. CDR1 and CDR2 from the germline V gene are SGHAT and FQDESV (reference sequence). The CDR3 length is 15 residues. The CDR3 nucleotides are TGTGCCAGCAGCCCTAGCAGTCAGGGCGTCGGGGAGCTGTTTTTT. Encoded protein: CASSPSSQGVGELFF.

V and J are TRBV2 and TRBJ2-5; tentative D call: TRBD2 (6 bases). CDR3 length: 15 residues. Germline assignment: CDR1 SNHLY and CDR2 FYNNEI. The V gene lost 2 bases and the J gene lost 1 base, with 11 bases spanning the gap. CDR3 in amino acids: CASSERLASQETQYF. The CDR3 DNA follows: TGTGCCAGCAGTGAAAGGCTAGCGAGCCAAGAGACCCAGTACTTC. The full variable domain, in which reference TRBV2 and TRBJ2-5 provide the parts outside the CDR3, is EPEVTQTPSHQVTQMGQEVILRCVPISNHLYFYWYRQILGQKVEFLVSFYNNEISEKSEIFDDQFSVERPDGSNFTLKIRSTKLEDSAMYFCASSERLASQETQYFGPGTRLLVL.

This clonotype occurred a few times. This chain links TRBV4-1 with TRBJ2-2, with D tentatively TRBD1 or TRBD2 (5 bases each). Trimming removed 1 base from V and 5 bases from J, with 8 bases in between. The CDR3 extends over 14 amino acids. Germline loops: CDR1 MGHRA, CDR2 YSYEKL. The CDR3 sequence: CASSQGWGTGELFF. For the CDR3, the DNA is TGCGCCAGCAGCCAAGGCTGGGGGACCGGGGAGCTGTTTTTT.

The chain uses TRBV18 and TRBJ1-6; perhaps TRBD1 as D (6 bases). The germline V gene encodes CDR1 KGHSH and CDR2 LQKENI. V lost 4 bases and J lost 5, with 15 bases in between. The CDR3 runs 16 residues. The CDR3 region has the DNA TGTGCCAGCTCACAGTCTGGACAGAACAATAATTCACCCCTCCACTTT. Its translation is CASSQSGQNNNSPLHF. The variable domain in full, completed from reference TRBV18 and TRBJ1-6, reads NAGVMQNPRHLVRRRGQEARLRCSPMKGHSHVYWYRQLPEEGLKFMVYLQKENIIDESGMPKERFSAEFPKEGPSILRIQQVVRGDSAAYFCASSQSGQNNNSPLHFGNGTRLTVT.

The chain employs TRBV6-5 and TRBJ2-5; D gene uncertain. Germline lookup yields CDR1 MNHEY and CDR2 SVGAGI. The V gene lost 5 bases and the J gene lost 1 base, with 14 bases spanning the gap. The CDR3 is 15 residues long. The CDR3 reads CASSQLEPSQETQYF. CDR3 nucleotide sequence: TGTGCCAGCAGTCAGCTTGAGCCCTCCCAAGAGACCCAGTACTTC.

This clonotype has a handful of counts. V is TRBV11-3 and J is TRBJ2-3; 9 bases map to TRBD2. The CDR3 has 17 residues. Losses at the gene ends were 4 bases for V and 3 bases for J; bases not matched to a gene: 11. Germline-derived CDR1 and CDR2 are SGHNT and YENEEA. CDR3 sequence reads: CASSSSPAGGTTDTQYF. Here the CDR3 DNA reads TGTGCCAGCAGCTCTTCCCCGGCGGGGGGGACGACAGATACGCAGTATTTT.

CDR3: CSASAGLYGYTF. In DNA form, the CDR3 reads TGCAGTGCTAGTGCGGGGCTATATGGCTACACCTTC. The chain joins TRBV20-1 to TRBJ1-2, with D possibly being TRBD1 (5 bases). This CDR3 spans 12 amino acids. V lost 3 bases and J lost 5, with 10 bases in between. Germline V lookup: CDR1 DFQATT, CDR2 SNEGSKA (reference sequence).

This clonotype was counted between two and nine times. DNA for the CDR3: TGCGCCAGCAGCCCTGTGCTTATCCGTACGCAGTATTTT. Its translation: CASSPVLIRTQYF. The V and J genes are TRBV4-1 and TRBJ2-3; D gene unclear. Trimming took off 4 bases at V and 8 bases at J, with 13 bases between the two ends. The CDR3 totals 13 residues. Per germline, CDR1 MGHRA and CDR2 YSYEKL.